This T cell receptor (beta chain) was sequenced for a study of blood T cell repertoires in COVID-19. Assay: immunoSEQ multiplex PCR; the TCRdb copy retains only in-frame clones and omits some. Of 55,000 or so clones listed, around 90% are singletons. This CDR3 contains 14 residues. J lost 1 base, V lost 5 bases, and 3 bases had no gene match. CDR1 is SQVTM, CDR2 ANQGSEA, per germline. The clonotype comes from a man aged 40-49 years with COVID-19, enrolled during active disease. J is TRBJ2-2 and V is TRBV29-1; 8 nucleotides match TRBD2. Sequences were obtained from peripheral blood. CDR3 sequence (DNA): TGCAGCGTTCAAACTAGCGGGAACACCGGGGAGCTGTTTTTT. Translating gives CSVQTSGNTGELFF.